Shown below are 21 T cell receptor beta chains from a single sample sequenced in a study of T-cell reconstitution after alpha-beta-depleted transplantation in children. The TCRbeta library incorporated unique molecular identifiers. TCRdb re-called the PCR reads with MiXCR, one entry per CDR3 protein. The table records around 680,000 distinct CDR3 sequences, over 15% of them present only once. This specimen was PBMCs from the stem cell graft donor, taken from the stem cell graft. These receptor sequences come from a human donor who donated a stem cell graft to a child with acute myeloid leukemia.

CDR3 bases: TGCAGTGCTAGAGATACCCGAGCATCCCTTACCCCACCCAATGAGCAGTTCTTC. This gives the protein CSARDTRASLTPPNEQFF. The rearrangement uses TRBV20-1 and TRBJ2-1; D remains ambiguous. This CDR3 region has 18 residues. Germline assignment: CDR1 DFQATT and CDR2 SNEGSKA (reference sequence). V dropped 0 bases and J dropped 6 bases, with 24 bases sitting between them.

The chain links TRBV7-2 to TRBJ1-4; D unclear. V was clipped by 1 base and J by 0 bases, with 6 bases between them. This CDR3 is built from 15 residues. Per germline, CDR1 SGHTA and CDR2 FQGNSA. This chain's CDR3 is CASSLEGATNEKLFF. The CDR3, as DNA: TGTGCCAGCAGCTTAGAAGGTGCAACTAATGAAAAACTGTTTTTT.

This clonotype was seen ten or more times. V is TRBV20-1 and J is TRBJ2-3; tentative D call: TRBD1 (5 bases). In germline, CDR1 is DFQATT, CDR2 SNEGSKA (reference sequence). The CDR3 contains 13 residues. With 6 bases removed from V and 2 bases from J, the gap between germline ends came to 12 bases. This chain's CDR3 is CSAGPPHTDTQYF. The CDR3 region has the DNA TGCAGTGCGGGGCCCCCCCACACAGATACGCAGTATTTT.

This clonotype has a count of ten or more. The chain is built from TRBV29-1 and TRBJ2-5, with D unresolved. The CDR3 spans 15 residues. The germline V and J ends were trimmed by 3 bases and 4 bases, with 18 bases remaining between them. Germline lookup yields CDR1 SQVTM and CDR2 ANQGSEA. For the CDR3, the DNA is TGCAGCGTTGACCAGCAGTTGACGGATATAGAGACCCAGTACTTC. Translated: CSVDQQLTDIETQYF.

This clonotype has just a few counts. The chain employs TRBV4-1 and TRBJ1-5; tentatively, D is TRBD1 (5 bases). CDR3 length: 15 amino acids. Between the trimmed V and J ends, which lost 1 base and 7 bases, there was a span of 14 bases. The germline V gene encodes CDR1 MGHRA and CDR2 YSYEKL. The CDR3 loop reads CASSQGVGWGQPQHF. In DNA form, the CDR3 reads TGCGCCAGCAGCCAAGGGGTTGGTTGGGGCCAGCCCCAGCATTTT.

The DNA for the CDR3 is TGCAGTGCAGGCTCAACAGGGCCCGACAGGAACCAGTACTTC. It specifies CSAGSTGPDRNQYF. The chain joins TRBV20-1 to TRBJ2-5, with D tentatively TRBD1 (6 bases). The germline V gene encodes CDR1 DFQATT and CDR2 SNEGSKA (reference sequence). Trimming took 6 bases from V and 10 from J, leaving 24 bases between them. The CDR3 contains 14 residues.

This clonotype occurred a few times. The chain carries TRBV10-3 and TRBJ2-7, with D perhaps assigned TRBD1 or TRBD2 (5 bases each). V was cut by 5 bases and J by 4 bases, with 15 bases left in between. The CDR3 runs to 14 residues. Germline values: CDR1 ENHRY, CDR2 SYGVKD. The CDR3 protein is CAISLTSEGYEQYF. The DNA for the CDR3 is TGTGCCATCAGTTTAACCTCCGAGGGGTACGAGCAGTACTTC.

This clonotype was recorded many times. The chain has TRBV29-1 and TRBJ2-7; unclear D gene. CDR1 SQVTM and CDR2 ANQGSEA come from the germline V gene. The CDR3 spans 11 residues. Trimming cost V 2 bases and J 6 bases, with 8 bases left between them. The CDR3 protein is CSVELLGEQYF. The CDR3 nucleotides read TGCAGCGTTGAACTCCTTGGCGAGCAGTACTTC.

In this sample, this clonotype turned up a few times. J is TRBJ2-3 and V is TRBV12-3 or TRBV12-4, with 9 bases matching TRBD2. V was clipped by 5 bases and J by 4 bases; unmatched bases: 10. This CDR3 region has 16 residues. Written as DNA, the CDR3 is TGTGCCAGCAGTGGCTGGCGGGGGGGCTTGTCAGATACGCAGTATTTT. This gives the protein CASSGWRGGLSDTQYF.

This clonotype has more than one count but fewer than ten. CDR3 nucleotide sequence: TGTGCCAGCAGCCCAGGGGTACTAGCGGGGGCGGGAGAGACCCAGTACTTC. Translated: CASSPGVLAGAGETQYF. The chain is built from TRBV7-2 and TRBJ2-5, with TRBD2 matching 11 bases. There are 17 residues in the CDR3. Germline loops: CDR1 SGHTA, CDR2 FQGNSA. The ends lost 5 bases at V and 4 bases at J; junction bases unmatched: 12. The variable domain in full, completed from reference TRBV7-2 and TRBJ2-5, reads GAGVSQSPSNKVTEKGKDVELRCDPISGHTALYWYRQSLGQGLEFLIYFQGNSAPDKSGLPSDRFSAERTGGSVSTLTIQRTQQEDSAVYLCASSPGVLAGAGETQYFGPGTRLLVL.

This chain joins TRBV12-3 or TRBV12-4 and TRBJ2-6, with D possibly being TRBD2 (7 bases). Trimming pared 3 bases from V and 0 bases from J, leaving 12 bases between. The CDR3 consists of 17 residues. CDR3 loop: CASSFAGARSGANVLTF. CDR3 bases: TGTGCCAGCAGTTTTGCGGGGGCCCGCTCTGGGGCCAACGTCCTGACTTTC.

This clonotype was seen more than once but under ten times. This chain links TRBV24-1 with TRBJ2-7; no clear D. Trimming pared 4 bases from V and 2 bases from J, leaving 8 bases between. Germline values: CDR1 KGHDR, CDR2 SFDVKD. The CDR3 has 13 amino acids. CDR3 residues: CATSETDTYEQYF. The CDR3 nucleotides are TGTGCCACCAGTGAGACGGATACCTACGAGCAGTACTTC.

This clonotype was found once. The rearrangement uses TRBV7-7 and TRBJ1-1; D remains ambiguous. Trimming left V 5 bases short and J 8 bases short, with 15 bases between. Germline CDR1 SSHAT, CDR2 FNYEAQ (reference sequence). This CDR3 comprises 13 residues. CDR3 DNA sequence: TGTGCCAGCAGCCCTGGGCCGAGCCGGGAAGCTTTCTTT. This codes for CASSPGPSREAFF.

This clonotype was seen once. The gene calls are TRBV11-2 and TRBJ2-5, with 8 bases aligning to TRBD1. Trimming cost V 5 bases and J 4 bases; bases outside gene matches: 9. The CDR3 extends over 15 amino acids. Germline values: CDR1 SGHAT, CDR2 FQNNGV. The CDR3: CASSPTPRGRETQYF. The CDR3 DNA follows: TGTGCCAGCAGCCCCACTCCCAGGGGGCGAGAGACCCAGTACTTC.

This clonotype was recorded a few times. The V and J genes are TRBV20-1 and TRBJ2-1; D gene uncertain. Germline CDR1 is DFQATT and CDR2 is SNEGSKA (reference sequence). The ends were cut back, 0 bases at V and 4 bases at J, with 13 bases in the middle. The CDR3 loop spans 15 amino acids. Here the CDR3 reads CSAREGYPMYNEQFF. CDR3 sequence (DNA): TGCAGTGCTAGAGAGGGGTACCCCATGTACAATGAGCAGTTCTTC.

This clonotype was seen repeatedly, ten times or more. This rearrangement joins TRBV9 to TRBJ2-2; D uncertain. Germline V gene sequence: CDR1 SGDLS, CDR2 YYNGEE. The ends were cut back, 0 bases at V and 1 base at J, with 4 bases in the middle. The CDR3 totals 14 residues. Here the CDR3 DNA reads TGTGCCAGCAGCGTAGACGAGAACACCGGGGAGCTGTTTTTT. Translating gives CASSVDENTGELFF.

This clonotype was picked up a small number of times. DNA of the CDR3: TGTGCCAGCAGTTCGGGGGGTCCCTACGAGCAGTACGTC. It codes for CASSSGGPYEQYV. This rearrangement joins TRBV12-3 or TRBV12-4 to TRBJ2-7; TRBD2 agrees at 7 bases. V was clipped by 4 bases and J by 2 bases; unmatched bases: 2. The CDR3 runs to 13 residues.

J is TRBJ2-2 and V is TRBV7-9, with 10 nucleotides matching TRBD1. Germline CDR1 reads SEHNR; CDR2 reads FQNEAQ (reference sequence). Trimming at V came to 5 bases and at J to 6 bases, leaving 9 bases not matched to a gene. The CDR3 is made up of 16 amino acids. CDR3 sequence reads: CASSTGDRGIAGELFF. The CDR3 DNA reads TGTGCCAGCAGCACCGGGGACAGGGGTATTGCCGGGGAGCTGTTTTTT. The full variable domain, rest sourced from reference TRBV7-9 and TRBJ2-2, is DTGVSQNPRHKITKRGQNVTFRCDPISEHNRLYWYRQTLGQGPEFLTYFQNEAQLEKSRLLSDRFSAERPKGSFSTLEIQRTEQGDSAMYLCASSTGDRGIAGELFFGEGSRLTVL.

This clonotype was counted between two and nine times. The rearrangement links TRBV6-5 to TRBJ2-2; no clear D. V lost 0 bases to trimming and J lost 0 bases, with 8 bases between them. Looked up from germline, CDR1 is MNHEY and CDR2 is SVGAGI. The CDR3 runs to 16 residues. For the CDR3, the DNA is TGTGCCAGCAGTTACTCGTGGGGATCGAACACCGGGGAGCTGTTTTTT. Amino acid sequence: CASSYSWGSNTGELFF.

This clonotype has just a few counts. The CDR3, as DNA: TGTGCCAGCAGCCTTAGCGGGGGCAAACACAATGAGCAGTTCTTC. It is translated as CASSLSGGKHNEQFF. The rearrangement uses TRBV7-3 and TRBJ2-1; TRBD2 matches at 9 bases. The CDR3 is 15 amino acids. The germline V gene encodes CDR1 SGHTA and CDR2 FQGTGA. V trimming: 5 bases; J trimming: 5 bases; junction bases outside the gene matches: 7.

This clonotype has at least ten counts. The chain uses TRBV20-1 and TRBJ2-7; 12 bases match TRBD2. CDR3 length equals 15 residues. V lost 5 bases to trimming and J lost 0 bases; unmatched junction nucleotides: 5. The V gene's germline CDR1 is DFQATT and CDR2 SNEGSKA (reference sequence). CDR3 loop: CSADTSGGSSYEQYV. The CDR3 coding sequence is TGCAGTGCTGACACTAGCGGGGGGAGCTCCTACGAGCAGTACGTC.